This T cell receptor (beta chain) was observed in a study of blood T cell repertoires in COVID-19. Study-level background: The origin of the acute and convalescent COVID-19 samples was the United States, Italy and Spain. Sample material is recorded as cDNA or gDNA derived from T cells, B-cell-depleted T cells, or PBMCs.

This clone was counted only a few times. At one of its ends the junction is not consistent with the germline gene, which may arise from a read error. Looked up from germline, CDR1 is SGHNT and CDR2 is YYREEE (reference sequence). The CDR3 consists of 14 residues. Per the original data handling: Cell counts per sample came from amplifying reference gene primers. Assay: immunoSEQ multiplex PCR; the TCRdb copy retains only in-frame clones and omits some. The D gene and trimming were derived from the DNA, and the V and J assignments and clone size from that table. The profile shows 180,000 or so clones, 84% of them singletons.

Sequencing was performed on peripheral blood. This receptor was identified in a man aged 35 to 55 who had recovered from COVID-19. This chain joins TRBV5-4 and TRBJ1-6, with a tentative D call TRBD1 (6 bases). The CDR3 region is CASSLDSISSPLHF. The CDR3 bases are TGTGCCAGCAGTTTGGACAGCATAAGTTCACCCCTCCACTTT.